Listed below are T cell receptor beta chains from one sample, sequenced in a study of OX40 agonist ivuxolimab in advanced cancers. The repertoire was sequenced with immunoSEQ multiplex PCR; TCRdb's copy has only in-frame clones and lacks some. There are 40,000 to 55,000 clones in the sample; about 85% occur only once, and approximately 22% lies in the top ten. This material consisted of CD4+ or CD8+ T cells sorted from blood, taken in a trial of the OX40 agonist ivuxolimab. The receptors come from an adult with an advanced solid tumor such as melanoma, head and neck, liver or kidney cancer. Both conserved end residues are part of each CDR3. Fields, in order: J gene, D gene, V gene, clone size, CDR3 protein, CDR3 DNA. D genes are given only for firm matches. Not all rows give a size; the values are once, few, many and, for expanded clones, a class.

TRBJ2-7	-	TRBV30	-	CAWGGTYRSSYEQYF	TGTGCCTGGGGGGGGACTTACCGTAGCTCCTACGAGCAGTACTTC
TRBJ1-5	-	TRBV19	-	CASTDLGGGQPQHF	TGTGCCAGTACTGACCTCGGGGGAGGACAGCCCCAGCATTTT
TRBJ1-1	-	TRBV19	-	CASRWGGNTEAFF	TGTGCCAGTAGATGGGGGGGAAACACTGAAGCTTTCTTT
TRBJ1-5	TRBD1	TRBV4-1	once	CASSLTPVGQDHQPQHF	TGCGCCAGCAGTCTTACCCCTGTGGGACAGGACCATCAGCCCCAGCATTTT
TRBJ1-4	-	TRBV27	-	CASSLSTTLNEKLFF	TGTGCCAGCAGTTTGTCCACGACGCTTAATGAAAAACTGTTTTTT
TRBJ1-6	-	TRBV27	-	CASSSRQTGPYNSPLHF	TGTGCCAGCAGTTCCCGACAGACAGGACCCTATAATTCACCCCTCCACTTT
TRBJ1-3	-	TRBV7-8	-	CASSPISLDRFSGNTIYF	TGTGCCAGCAGCCCGATCTCCCTAGACAGGTTCTCTGGAAACACCATATATTTT
TRBJ1-1	TRBD1	TRBV28	-	CASSLPGGHTEAFF	TGTGCCAGCAGTTTACCAGGGGGCCACACTGAAGCTTTCTTT
TRBJ1-6	-	TRBV21-1	-	CASSKAPPGQGYPPLHF	TGTGCCAGCAGCAAAGCCCCCCCCGGACAGGGTTATCCACCCCTCCACTTT
TRBJ1-1	-	TRBV6-1	-	CASSMGTEAFF	TGTGCCAGCAGCATGGGTACTGAAGCTTTCTTT
TRBJ1-2	-	TRBV5-1	-	CASSLDRWQAVPDYTF	TGCGCCAGCAGCTTGGACCGGTGGCAGGCGGTGCCAGACTACACCTTC
TRBJ2-7	-	TRBV11-2	-	CASSLARPYEQYF	TGTGCCAGCAGTTTAGCGAGACCCTACGAGCAGTACTTC
TRBJ2-1	TRBD2	TRBV7-9	-	CASNLGGGDEQFF	TGTGCCAGCAATTTAGGCGGGGGTGATGAGCAGTTCTTC
TRBJ1-2	TRBD1	TRBV25-1	-	CASSESRQGVLYGYTF	TGTGCCAGCAGTGAATCCCGACAGGGAGTACTTTATGGCTACACCTTC
TRBJ1-2	-	TRBV7-9	few	CASSQTGGGGYTF	TGTGCCAGCAGTCAGACGGGGGGTGGTGGCTACACCTTC
TRBJ2-2	-	TRBV7-6	-	CASSPPGHAITGELFF	TGTGCCAGCAGCCCACCGGGACATGCCATAACCGGGGAGCTGTTTTTT
TRBJ2-1	TRBD2	TRBV6-4	-	CASRQTSGSSNEQFF	TGTGCCAGCAGGCAGACTAGCGGGAGCTCAAATGAGCAGTTCTTC
TRBJ2-7	-	TRBV7-2	-	CASSFSPYEQYF	TGTGCCAGCAGCTTCAGCCCCTACGAGCAGTACTTC
TRBJ2-5	TRBD2	TRBV7-9	-	CASSLGTSGGRQETQYF	TGTGCCAGCAGCCTCGGGACTAGCGGGGGACGCCAAGAGACCCAGTACTTC
TRBJ1-2	TRBD1	TRBV7-9	few	CASSPSQGRYGYTF	TGTGCCAGCAGCCCATCACAGGGGCGCTATGGCTACACCTTC
TRBJ2-2	-	TRBV7-6	-	CASRGSHTGELFF	TGTGCCAGCAGGGGGTCTCACACCGGGGAGCTGTTTTTT
TRBJ1-3	-	TRBV4-1	-	CASTGGDTIYF	TGCGCCAGCACCGGAGGGGACACCATATATTTT
TRBJ2-7	TRBD2	TRBV4-1	-	CASSLTSGSYEQYF	TGCGCCAGCAGCCTCACTAGCGGGAGCTACGAGCAGTACTTC
TRBJ2-7	-	TRBV5-1	few	CASSSGTALPYEQYF	TGCGCCAGCAGCTCCGGGACCGCGTTACCCTACGAGCAGTACTTC
TRBJ2-7	-	TRBV19	once	CATMGGHEQYF	TGTGCCACCATGGGGGGTCACGAGCAGTACTTC
TRBJ1-1	TRBD1	TRBV11-3	-	CASSPAGQAIEAFF	TGTGCCAGCAGCCCAGCGGGACAGGCCATTGAAGCTTTCTTT
TRBJ1-5	TRBD1	TRBV27	-	CASRWGTGNQPQHF	TGTGCCAGCAGGTGGGGGACAGGCAATCAGCCCCAGCATTTT
TRBJ2-5	TRBD1	TRBV27	-	CASSSWTGGLQETQYF	TGTGCCAGCAGTTCGTGGACAGGGGGCCTTCAAGAGACCCAGTACTTC
TRBJ1-1	-	TRBV19	-	CATRGGDTEAFF	TGTGCCACCAGAGGGGGGGACACTGAAGCTTTCTTT
TRBJ2-7	TRBD2	TRBV7-2	-	CASSRGLAGEQYF	TGTGCCAGCAGCCGAGGACTAGCGGGCGAGCAGTACTTC
TRBJ1-2	TRBD1	TRBV6-4	few	CASSEPGGYGYTF	TGTGCCAGCAGTGAACCAGGGGGCTATGGCTACACCTTC
TRBJ2-7	-	TRBV28	-	CASSPSNGVYEQYF	TGTGCCAGCAGTCCCTCGAACGGGGTCTACGAGCAGTACTTC
TRBJ2-5	-	TRBV30	-	CAWSTGDIYSGTQYF	TGTGCCTGGAGCACGGGGGACATCTACTCCGGGACCCAGTACTTC
TRBJ2-7	-	TRBV2	-	CASMKSTSQDEQYF	TGTGCCAGCATGAAAAGCACTAGCCAGGACGAGCAGTACTTC
TRBJ2-7	-	TRBV19	-	CASSIAGNTYEQYF	TGTGCCAGTAGTATAGCCGGGAATACCTACGAGCAGTACTTC
TRBJ1-2	-	TRBV19	-	CASSLQANYGYTF	TGTGCCAGTAGTCTCCAGGCTAACTATGGCTACACCTTC
TRBJ1-5	-	TRBV19	-	CASSLGTEGPNQPQHF	TGTGCCAGTAGTCTCGGGACGGAGGGCCCCAATCAGCCCCAGCATTTT
TRBJ2-1	TRBD2	TRBV7-3	-	CASSLSAGGLNEQFF	TGTGCCAGCAGCTTATCTGCGGGGGGCTTGAATGAGCAGTTCTTC
TRBJ2-5	TRBD2	TRBV5-4	few	CASSWTPGTSAQETQYF	TGTGCCAGCAGCTGGACGCCCGGGACTAGCGCACAAGAGACCCAGTACTTC
TRBJ2-3	-	TRBV27	-	CASSPSYSNRGTQYF	TGTGCCAGCAGTCCCTCCTACAGCAACCGCGGTACGCAGTATTTT
TRBJ1-5	TRBD1	TRBV19	-	CASSPTGVQPQHF	TGTGCCAGTAGCCCGACAGGGGTTCAGCCCCAGCATTTT
TRBJ2-3	TRBD2	TRBV23-1	once	CASSHTAGSTDTQYF	TGCGCCAGCAGTCATACAGCGGGAAGCACAGATACGCAGTATTTT
TRBJ2-4	-	TRBV27	-	CASSLGSKNIQYF	TGTGCCAGCAGTTTAGGCAGCAAAAACATTCAGTACTTC
TRBJ1-2	-	TRBV5-8	-	CASSFVARHYGYTF	TGTGCCAGCAGCTTTGTCGCCAGGCACTATGGCTACACCTTC
TRBJ2-7	-	TRBV11-2	-	CASSYSYEQYF	TGTGCCAGCAGCTACTCCTACGAGCAGTACTTC
TRBJ1-1	-	TRBV27	-	CASRTVGEAFF	TGTGCCAGCCGGACGGTGGGTGAAGCTTTCTTT
TRBJ2-7	TRBD1	TRBV6-5	-	CASRPGGPFSYEQYF	TGTGCCAGCAGGCCAGGGGGCCCCTTCTCCTACGAGCAGTACTTC
TRBJ2-2	TRBD2	TRBV5-1	-	CASSLGLAGGIVDTGELFF	TGCGCCAGCAGCTTGGGACTAGCGGGAGGTATTGTGGACACCGGGGAGCTGTTTTTT
TRBJ1-2	TRBD1	TRBV5-6	once	CASSLRDYRGDGYTF	TGTGCCAGCAGCTTGCGGGACTACAGGGGTGATGGCTACACCTTC
TRBJ1-1	-	TRBV6-1	-	CASSEARTEAFF	TGTGCCAGCAGTGAAGCACGTACTGAAGCTTTCTTT
TRBJ2-1	-	TRBV6-1	-	CAVRSPNNNEQFF	TGTGCCGTTCGATCCCCCAACAACAATGAGCAGTTCTTC
TRBJ1-5	-	TRBV7-9	-	CASSLSETYSNQPQHF	TGTGCCAGCAGCTTATCAGAAACATATAGCAATCAGCCCCAGCATTTT
TRBJ1-2	-	TRBV5-4	few	CASNSFYGYTF	TGTGCCAGCAACTCATTTTATGGCTACACCTTC
TRBJ2-1	-	TRBV9	-	CASSVAPGDEQFF	TGTGCCAGCAGCGTAGCTCCCGGGGATGAGCAGTTCTTC
TRBJ2-1	TRBD1	TRBV9	-	CASSVWTGPYNEQFF	TGTGCCAGCAGCGTCTGGACAGGCCCCTACAATGAGCAGTTCTTC